This T cell receptor beta chain was captured by sequencing in a study of T cell changes during pregnancy in multiple sclerosis. Libraries were prepared by immunoSEQ multiplex PCR; TCRdb keeps only in-frame clonotypes and omits some of them. This sample has about 59,000 clones, with around 94% found just once. The germline gives CDR1 SQVTM, CDR2 ANQGSEA. Trimming left V 7 bases short and J 0 bases short, with 10 bases between. This CDR3 has 13 residues. Material: CD8+ T cells from peripheral blood mononuclear cells, obtained after pregnancy. V and J are TRBV29-1 and TRBJ2-1, with D unresolved. The sequence was obtained from a female donor with multiple sclerosis, enrolled in a pregnancy study. This CDR3 reads CSAIKSSYNEQFF. DNA of the CDR3: TGCAGCGCTATTAAGAGCTCCTACAATGAGCAGTTCTTC.